This TCR beta chain originates from a study of regulatory T cells in long-lasting Graves disease (dated by TCRdb to the early 2020s). Turning to the overall study: Persistent Graves' disease was defined as persistently positive TSH receptor autoantibodies together with antithyroid drug treatment for over 5 years. Patients with persistent Graves' disease were compared with patients with newly diagnosed Graves' disease using TCR sequencing and RNA sequencing of peripheral blood. The study was conducted in China and was registered as a clinical trial. A total of 35 or so samples were covered by TCR sequencing, comprising some 13 persistent and around 20 newly diagnosed Graves' disease patients. In the clinical cohort, patients with persistent Graves' disease had used antithyroid drugs for an average of roughly 10 years. What the work shows at the level of the full study, not this receptor alone: Persistent Graves' disease patients showed lower TCR Shannon entropy and fewer highly expanded clones than newly diagnosed patients, suggesting clonal expansion. More public clonotypes were shared among persistent patients (about 2,800) than among newly diagnosed patients (roughly 960). The authors noted that the small sample size was a limitation that may lower accuracy. Sequencing and analysis were restricted to the TCR beta chain. The study examined only peripheral blood because the primary lesion, thyroid tissue, could not be accessed.

Libraries were constructed by multiplex PCR. TCRdb lists the instrument as Illumina HiSeq 4000. CDR3 regions were amplified by Arm-PCR with iRepertoire HTBI primers to construct TCR beta libraries. Before sequencing, the PCR products went through gel purification. The study's processing was this. A total of 62 TRBV and some 15 TRBJ segments were identified across samples and were used for gene usage analysis of CDR3 amino acid clonotypes. COPE and FqMerger were used to merge filtered high-quality paired reads into contigs. Contigs were aligned with BLAST to IMGT TRBV, TRBD and TRBJ reference genes, and CDR3 was defined per IMGT. Any clonotype with a frequency above 0.1% was counted as a highly expanded clone. Shannon entropy served as the measure of repertoire diversity, while the Gini coefficient captured V-J evenness. Public clonotypes were defined as clonotypes shared by more than one individual. The public reads were reprocessed in TCRdb via fastp at Q25 and MiXCR, keeping in-frame beta chains. Records with the same CDR3 protein are collapsed into one entry carrying the most frequent genes and DNA. For this entry, the V and J calls and clone size follow TCRdb and not the study's own pipeline. The sample table holds some 470,000 distinct CDR3 sequences, of which 20% to 25% were seen once. The biggest ten clones account for roughly 6.9% of the sample.

The intended sense of this specimen's time point label: persistent/refractory GD, antithyroid drugs over 5 years with positive TRAb. RNA was extracted from PBMCs in TRIzol for both TCR sequencing and RNA sequencing. The diagnosis of Graves' disease followed American Thyroid Association guidelines. The patients came from an endocrinology department in Xi'an, China. Each patient gave 8.5 to 9.5 milliliters of peripheral blood, collected in an EDTA anticoagulant tube. Ficoll Paque Plus density gradient separation was used to isolate PBMCs, and no additional T cell sorting was done. RNA quality was checked with an Agilent 2100 Bioanalyzer and agarose gel, and concentration with a NanoDrop 2000. Note on this clonotype: What antigen it recognizes has not been identified. There are no base qualities to consult, and no much larger clone falls within one base.

The TCR sequence derives from a female donor with Graves disease. The sequences come from peripheral blood mononuclear cells (PBMCs), collected when the disease was refractory, from a patient treated with antithyroid drugs.

At the DNA level, the sequence is TGCAGTGCTAGAGATCGGTCCCGAGGCACCGGGGAGCTGTTTTTT. This is translated as CSARDRSRGTGELFF. The rearrangement combines TRBV20-1 with TRBJ2-2; too little of a D gene remains to name it. In the germline V gene (reference sequence), CDR1 corresponds to DFQATT and CDR2 to SNEGSKA. The CDR3 measures 15 amino acids from cysteine to phenylalanine. Of all the DNA, just the CDR3 is kept, 45 bases in frame from base 1. The V end loses 0 bases and the J end loses 4 bases, and a stretch of 12 bases separates them.